Below, 31 T cell receptor beta chains from the same sample are listed, as sequenced in a study of Graves' ophthalmopathy and Graves' hyperthyroidism. Amplification of the TCR beta CDR3 regions used RNA transcripts (as template). After a first-round RT-PCR with HTBI primers, a second-round multiplex PCR was run. TCRdb processed the multiplex PCR reads anew with MiXCR; each CDR3 protein has one entry. Among 620,000 or so distinct CDR3 sequences, about 20% were seen once, and the ten largest hold more than 5.5%. Specimen: peripheral blood. Receptors originate from a young woman with stable Graves' hyperthyroidism. Some clones in this sample may be carry-over from other donors' samples.

This clonotype was seen ten or more times. The rearrangement uses TRBV6-2 or TRBV6-3 and TRBJ1-5, with TRBD1 matching 10 bases. CDR1 and CDR2 (germline): MNHEY, SVGEGT. Trimming at V came to 4 bases and at J to 6 bases, leaving 0 bases not matched to a gene. This CDR3 spans 13 amino acids. The CDR3 region has the DNA TGTGCCAGCAGTTGGGACAGGGGTCAGCCCCAGCATTTT. Encoded protein: CASSWDRGQPQHF.

The chain uses TRBV20-1 and TRBJ2-5, with D maybe TRBD2 (6 bases). V gave up 6 bases and J gave up 4 bases, with 18 bases separating them. Looked up from germline, CDR1 is DFQATT and CDR2 is SNEGSKA (reference sequence). CDR3 length equals 14 residues. The CDR3 DNA reads as TGCAGTGCCCCGTACCCCGGGAGACGAGAGACCCAGTACTTC. This codes for CSAPYPGRRETQYF.

This clonotype was counted at least ten times. The gene calls are TRBV9 and TRBJ1-2, with 9 positions matching TRBD1. The CDR3 spans 17 residues. CDR1 is SGDLS, CDR2 YYNGEE, per germline. V lost 2 bases and J lost 2; bases outside the gene matches: 10. DNA for the CDR3: TGTGCCAGCAGCGTCCGGGACAGGGTACGCCTCAACTATGGCTACACCTTC. Protein: CASSVRDRVRLNYGYTF.

This clonotype was seen many times. The chain recombines TRBV5-1 with TRBJ1-5; TRBD1 agrees at 7 bases. CDR1 SGHRS and CDR2 YFSETQ come from the germline V gene. The CDR3 length is 14 residues. V gave up 5 bases and J gave up 2 bases; unmatched junction bases: 4. The CDR3 DNA follows: TGCGCCAGCAGAAAAACAGGGGGCAATCAGCCCCAGCATTTT. Translating gives CASRKTGGNQPQHF.

This clonotype was recorded at least ten times. The rearrangement joins TRBV20-1 to TRBJ1-1; D ambiguous. Germline V CDR1 and CDR2: DFQATT, SNEGSKA (reference sequence). The ends were cut back, 5 bases at V and 7 bases at J, with 11 bases in the middle. The CDR3 contains 11 residues. The CDR3 protein is CSAGGVNEAFF. CDR3 nucleotides: TGCAGTGCTGGTGGGGTGAATGAAGCTTTCTTT.

The chain is built from TRBV2 and TRBJ2-7; D gene unclear. This CDR3 region has 11 residues. The germline CDR1 and CDR2 sequences are SNHLY and FYNNEI. V was trimmed by 6 bases and J by 9 bases, leaving 12 bases between them. The CDR3 is CASRTVVGQYF. The CDR3 DNA is TGTGCCAGCAGGACGGTGGTAGGGCAGTACTTC.

This clonotype has a count of ten or more. V is TRBV7-2 and J is TRBJ1-1; 8 bases fit TRBD1. The germline CDR1 and CDR2 sequences are SGHTA and FQGNSA. V was pared by 0 bases and J by 1 base, with 13 bases of the junction left unmatched. This CDR3 is 19 amino acids long. CDR3 sequence: CASSLARAGGVKGNTEAFF. The CDR3 nucleotides read TGTGCCAGCAGCTTAGCGCGGGCAGGGGGCGTTAAGGGGAACACTGAAGCTTTCTTT.

This clonotype has ten or more counts. This chain links TRBV20-1 with TRBJ1-3; perhaps TRBD1 as D (5 bases). Germline V lookup: CDR1 DFQATT, CDR2 SNEGSKA (reference sequence). The V gene lost 4 bases and the J gene lost 0 bases, with 10 bases spanning the gap. This CDR3 region has 14 residues. CDR3 region: CSATGSFSGNTIYF. The CDR3 DNA follows: TGCAGTGCTACAGGGTCGTTCTCTGGAAACACCATATATTTT.

This chain uses TRBV7-8 with TRBJ2-3, with D maybe TRBD1 (6 bases). The germline CDR1 and CDR2 sequences are SGHVS and FQNEAQ. This CDR3 spans 16 amino acids. V was clipped by 1 base and J by 7 bases, with 18 bases between them. The DNA of the CDR3 is TGTGCCAGCAGCTTAGGGCCCGCTGGGGGCCCACATACGCAGTATTTT. Its protein product is CASSLGPAGGPHTQYF.

This clonotype was seen a handful of times. A much larger clone differs by one base, so this may be a read error. Here the CDR3 reads CASSARGPANQPQHF. The DNA of the CDR3 is TGTGCCAGCAGTGCGCGGGGCCCAGCTAATCAGCCCCAGCATTTT. The chain carries TRBV6-1 and TRBJ1-5; TRBD1 is a possible D gene (5 bases). The CDR3 runs 15 residues. The germline CDR1 and CDR2 sequences are MNHNS and SASEGT. Deletions cut 4 bases from V and 4 bases from J, with 14 bases between.

This clonotype was observed at least ten times. The genes are TRBV6-5 and TRBJ2-5, with 11 bases that match TRBD2. CDR1 is MNHEY and CDR2 is SVGAGI in the germline V gene. Losses at the gene ends were 0 bases for V and 5 bases for J; bases not matched to a gene: 8. The CDR3 contains 17 residues. CDR3 sequence reads: CASSYSRVSGGAETQYF. CDR3 nucleotide sequence: TGTGCCAGCAGTTACTCCCGTGTTAGCGGGGGGGCGGAGACCCAGTACTTC.

This rearrangement joins TRBV2 to TRBJ1-2; 7 positions agree with TRBD1. V dropped 2 bases and J dropped 6; count of bases not matched to a gene: 3. The CDR3 totals 13 residues. Germline V gives CDR1 SNHLY, CDR2 FYNNEI. This CDR3 reads CASSETGDHGYTF. CDR3 nucleotide sequence: TGTGCCAGCAGTGAAACAGGGGATCATGGCTACACCTTC.

This clonotype was seen ten or more times. J is TRBJ1-5 and V is TRBV28, with D possibly being TRBD1 (5 bases). From germline, CDR1 is MDHEN and CDR2 SYDVKM. The ends were cut back, 4 bases at V and 0 bases at J, with 19 bases in the middle. This CDR3 contains 18 residues. The CDR3 bases are TGTGCCAGCAGTTCGGCCCGATCCCGGGGGTATAGCAATCAGCCCCAGCATTTT. Encoded protein: CASSSARSRGYSNQPQHF.

In its sample, this clonotype was seen many times. The rearrangement links TRBV11-2 to TRBJ2-7; TRBD2 agrees at 7 bases. The CDR3 covers 17 residues. V shed 5 bases and J 3 bases; nucleotides not matched to a gene: 16. Germline V gene data show CDR1 as SGHAT and CDR2 as FQNNGV. CDR3 nucleotide sequence: TGTGCCAGCAGCCGAACACTGACTAGCAGGGACTTCTACGAGCAGTACTTC. Translation: CASSRTLTSRDFYEQYF.

This clonotype came up many times. The V call is TRBV27, the J call TRBJ2-5; possibly TRBD1 or TRBD2 for D (5 bases each). V was cut by 0 bases and J by 2 bases, with 13 bases left in between. CDR3 length: 16 residues. CDR1 and CDR2 (germline): MNHEY, SMNVEV (reference sequence). CDR3 sequence reads: CASSLSRGRTQETQYF. Here the CDR3 DNA reads TGTGCCAGCAGTTTATCGAGGGGTCGGACACAAGAGACCCAGTACTTC.

The chain carries TRBV12-3 or TRBV12-4 and TRBJ1-2; TRBD1 matches 7 bases. The CDR3 extends over 13 amino acids. V shed 2 bases, J shed 5 bases, and the junction held 2 bases outside the gene matches. CDR3 DNA: TGTGCCAGCAGTTTAAAGGGGGCGTATGGCTACACCTTC. This encodes CASSLKGAYGYTF.

This clonotype has at least ten counts. The V call is TRBV11-2, the J call TRBJ1-1, with D tentatively TRBD1 (6 bases). V lost 5 bases to trimming and J lost 4 bases, with 20 bases between them. CDR3 length: 16 amino acids. CDR1 is SGHAT, CDR2 FQNNGV, per germline. As DNA, the CDR3 is TGTGCCAGCAGCCAAGCTCAGGGGCTAGGGGGCACTGAAGCTTTCTTT. Its translation: CASSQAQGLGGTEAFF. The full variable domain, its missing parts supplied by reference TRBV11-2 and TRBJ1-1, is EAGVAQSPRYKIIEKRQSVAFWCNPISGHATLYWYQQILGQGPKLLIQFQNNGVVDDSQLPKDRFSAERLKGVDSTLKIQPAKLEDSAVYLCASSQAQGLGGTEAFFGQGTRLTVV.

Ten or more counts support this clonotype. The CDR3 sequence is CASSQRGAVSETQYF. For the CDR3, the DNA is TGTGCCAGCTCCCAACGGGGGGCGGTTTCGGAGACCCAGTACTTC. J is TRBJ2-5 and V is TRBV28; D possibly corresponds to TRBD2 (7 bases). V was trimmed by 8 bases and J by 5 bases, leaving 21 bases between them. The CDR3 is made up of 15 amino acids. Germline V lookup: CDR1 MDHEN, CDR2 SYDVKM.

This clonotype was counted ten times or more. The chain joins TRBV28 to TRBJ1-1; weak D call: TRBD1 (5 bases). Trimming took off 5 bases at V and 7 bases at J, with 17 bases between the two ends. The CDR3 loop spans 14 amino acids. In germline, CDR1 is MDHEN, CDR2 SYDVKM. The CDR3 bases are TGTGCCAGCAGTGATTCCAGGGCGTGGAGTGAAGCTTTCTTT. The encoded protein is CASSDSRAWSEAFF.

This clonotype was seen many times. The chain has TRBV30 and TRBJ2-7; a weak D match, TRBD1 (6 bases). This CDR3 comprises 15 residues. Deletions cut 4 bases from V and 0 bases from J, with 16 bases between. Looked up from germline, CDR1 is GTSNPN and CDR2 is SVGIG (reference sequence). The CDR3, as DNA: TGTGCCTGGAAACAGGGCCCTGGAAGCTCCTACGAGCAGTACTTC. This gives the protein CAWKQGPGSSYEQYF.

The CDR3 sequence is CASSIGGYYGYTF. CDR3 nucleotides: TGTGCCAGTAGTATCGGGGGCTACTATGGCTACACCTTC. The chain recombines TRBV19 with TRBJ1-2, with D possibly TRBD1 on 6 matching bases. V was trimmed by 3 bases and J by 3 bases, leaving 8 bases between them. Germline CDR1 reads LNHDA; CDR2 reads SQIVND (reference sequence). The CDR3 length is 13 residues. Looking up the rest from reference TRBV19 and TRBJ1-2 gives the full variable domain: DGGITQSPKYLFRKEGQNVTLSCEQNLNHDAMYWYRQDPGQGLRLIYYSQIVNDFQKGDIAEGYSVSREKKESFPLTVTSAQKNPTAFYLCASSIGGYYGYTFGSGTRLTVV.

This clonotype has more than one count but fewer than ten. This rearrangement joins TRBV2 to TRBJ2-5; D may be TRBD2 (6 bases). Germline V lookup: CDR1 SNHLY, CDR2 FYNNEI. V lost 10 bases to trimming and J lost 3 bases, with 12 bases between them. The CDR3 has 12 residues. The CDR3 region is CAIRRDEETQYF. DNA for the CDR3: TGTGCCATTCGGAGGGACGAAGAGACCCAGTACTTC.

V gene TRBV7-3 combines with J gene TRBJ2-2; 8 bases line up with TRBD2. From germline, CDR1 is SGHTA and CDR2 FQGTGA. CDR3 length equals 17 residues. The junction had 8 bases not matched to a gene; V was cut back by 1 base and J by 4 bases. The CDR3 region has the DNA TGTGCCAGCAGCTTAAATCCGGGGGGGCCAGGCACCGGGGAGCTGTTTTTT. Protein product: CASSLNPGGPGTGELFF.

A few counts support this clonotype. V gene TRBV11-1 combines with J gene TRBJ2-6; a weak D match, TRBD2 (6 bases). Germline V gives CDR1 SGHAT, CDR2 FQDESV (reference sequence). The CDR3 spans 15 residues. The V end was cut by 5 bases, the J end by 2 bases, with 10 bases between. The CDR3 region has the DNA TGTGCCAGCAGCCCGCGGGGCGCTGGGGCCAACGTCCTGACTTTC. It specifies CASSPRGAGANVLTF.

This clonotype was seen ten or more times. The V call is TRBV28, the J call TRBJ2-6; no reliable D call. V was pared by 7 bases and J by 0 bases, with 13 bases between. This CDR3 is built from 16 residues. Germline lookup yields CDR1 MDHEN and CDR2 SYDVKM. This chain's CDR3 is CASTPREVSGANVLTF. The CDR3 coding sequence is TGTGCCAGCACCCCCCGAGAGGTCTCTGGGGCCAACGTCCTGACTTTC.

The rearrangement uses TRBV9 and TRBJ2-1, with 10 bases that match TRBD2. Trimming removed 4 bases from V and 5 bases from J; junction bases left unmatched: 9. This CDR3 contains 16 residues. The germline CDR1 and CDR2 sequences are SGDLS and YYNGEE. CDR3 loop: CASSPSGGVLDNEQFF. CDR3 bases: TGTGCCAGCAGCCCGAGCGGGGGGGTACTAGACAATGAGCAGTTCTTC.

Many counts were recorded for this clonotype. The chain uses TRBV29-1 and TRBJ2-7, with 8 bases lining up with TRBD1. This CDR3 has 13 residues. The germline V gene has CDR1 SQVTM and CDR2 ANQGSEA. The V and J ends lost 3 bases and 6 bases, in that order; junction bases with no gene match: 7. In nucleotides, the CDR3 is TGCAGCGTTGAGAGGACAGGGCCTGGCGAGCAGTACTTC. Translated: CSVERTGPGEQYF.

The CDR3 here is CASSQRGGFGINQPQHF. As DNA, the CDR3 is TGCGCCAGCAGCCAGAGGGGGGGGTTTGGTATCAATCAGCCCCAGCATTTT. J is TRBJ1-5 and V is TRBV4-1; weak D call: TRBD1 (6 bases). V lost 3 bases and J lost 3, with 18 bases in between. CDR1 MGHRA and CDR2 YSYEKL come from the germline V gene. CDR3 length: 17 amino acids.

This clonotype appeared a single time. A junction boundary mismatches the germline segment, possibly from a read error. The chain carries TRBV5-1 and TRBJ2-4; D is uncertain. Germline V gene sequence: CDR1 SGHRS, CDR2 YFSETQ. The CDR3 is 11 amino acids. CDR3 nucleotides: TGCGCCAGCAGCTTGGATGACATTAAGTACTTC. This codes for CASSLDDIKYF.

This clonotype is a singleton in its sample. The gene calls are TRBV6-5 and TRBJ1-2, with D unresolved. CDR1 MNHEY and CDR2 SVGAGI come from the germline V gene. The CDR3 covers 13 residues. V gave up 2 bases and J gave up 3 bases, with 7 bases separating them. The CDR3 sequence is CASSYNGYYGYTF. CDR3 DNA sequence: TGTGCCAGCAGTTACAATGGATACTATGGCTACACCTTC.

At least ten counts were recorded for this clonotype. The chain couples TRBV19 to TRBJ1-1; 8 nucleotides agree with TRBD1. Per germline, CDR1 LNHDA and CDR2 SQIVND (reference sequence). V gave up 6 bases and J gave up 1 base; unmatched junction bases: 13. The CDR3 has 17 amino acids. CDR3 in DNA: TGTGCCAGTAGCACCACGCTCGGGACAGGTCCGAACACTGAAGCTTTCTTT. It translates to CASSTTLGTGPNTEAFF.